This TCR beta chain was captured by sequencing in a study of T cells in Graves' hyperthyroidism and ophthalmopathy. The study left out patients who had uncontrolled infection, other autoimmune disease, pregnancy or lactation. TCR beta CDR3 regions were amplified from RNA transcripts. Using the HTBI primer set, a first-round RT-PCR was run on the TCR CDR3. Using its own MiXCR run on the multiplex PCR reads, TCRdb lists one record per CDR3 protein. The data contain hundreds of thousands of distinct CDR3 sequences, 14% of them singletons. V shed 7 bases and J shed 0 bases, with 9 bases lying between them. The CDR3 spans 13 residues. In this sample, this clonotype turned up many times. Antigen unknown. General study findings and limits: Most thyroid-expanded clonotypes above 0.001 were also found in blood. Ophthalmopathy, as predicted by the model, came a median around 6 months after the prediction. Ophthalmopathy and stable hyperthyroidism were separated by a 13 V-J model.

The sequence came from a woman under 40 with Graves' hyperthyroidism that later progressed to Graves' ophthalmopathy. This chain joins TRBV12-3 or TRBV12-4 and TRBJ1-1, with D unresolved. The sequencing input was blood. The CDR3 DNA is TGTGCCAGCATGCGCCAGTTGAACACTGAAGCTTTCTTT. Translating gives CASMRQLNTEAFF.